This record looks at one T cell receptor (beta chain) sequence and its context. This entry comes from a study of blood T cell repertoires in COVID-19. Overall study: Material from acute and convalescent COVID-19 was sourced from the United States, Italy and Spain. In each case, the material was cDNA or gDNA derived from T cells, B-cell-depleted T cells, or PBMCs.

The data were produced by immunoSEQ multiplex PCR, yet TCRdb's version contains in-frame clones alone and is incomplete. The repertoire holds 55,000 to 75,000 clones, around 87% seen once, with around 7.7% in the top ten. Per the germline V gene, CDR1 is LNHDA and CDR2 is SQIVND (reference sequence). This CDR3 has 13 amino acids. The V and J ends lost 3 bases and 1 base respectively, with 7 bases between them. The specimen was peripheral blood. This receptor was identified in a human donor with active COVID-19. The donor label of this sample is uncertain. V is TRBV19 and J is TRBJ2-7; unclear D gene. The CDR3 sequence: CASSISVSYEQYF. The CDR3 DNA is TGTGCCAGTAGTATCTCAGTATCCTACGAGCAGTACTTC.